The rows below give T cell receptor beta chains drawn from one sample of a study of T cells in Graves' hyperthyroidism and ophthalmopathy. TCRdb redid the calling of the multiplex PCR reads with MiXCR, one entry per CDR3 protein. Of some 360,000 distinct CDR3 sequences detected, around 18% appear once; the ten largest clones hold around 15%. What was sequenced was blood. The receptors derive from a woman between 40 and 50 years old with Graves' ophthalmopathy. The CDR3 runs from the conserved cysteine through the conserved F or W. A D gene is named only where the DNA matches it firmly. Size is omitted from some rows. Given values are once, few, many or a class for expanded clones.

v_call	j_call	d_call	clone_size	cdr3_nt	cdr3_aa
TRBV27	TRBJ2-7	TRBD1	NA	TGTGCCAGCAGCCCCGGGACAGGGTACAACGAGCAGTACTTC	CASSPGTGYNEQYF
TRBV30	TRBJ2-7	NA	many	TGTGCCTGGGGGGGGACGGAAGACTACGAGCAGTACTTC	CAWGGTEDYEQYF
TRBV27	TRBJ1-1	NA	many	TGTGCCAGCAGCGACCCCGGTCAGAAGAACACTGAAGCTTTCTTT	CASSDPGQKNTEAFF
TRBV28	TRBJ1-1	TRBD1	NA	TGTGCCAGCAGTCCAGGGGGCGCGGGTCCTTTCTTT	CASSPGGAGPFF
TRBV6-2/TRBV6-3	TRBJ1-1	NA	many	TGTGCCAGCAGTTACAGCGTAAGGGAGGGTGAAGCTTTCTTT	CASSYSVREGEAFF
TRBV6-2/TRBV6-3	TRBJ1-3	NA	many	TGTGCCAGCAGTTTTCTCCCCACAACACAGGCCATAAGCAACACCATATATTTT	CASSFLPTTQAISNTIYF
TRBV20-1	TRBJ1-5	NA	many	TGCAGTGCTAGAGAGGGAGTTTATAGCAATCAGCCCCAGCATTTT	CSAREGVYSNQPQHF
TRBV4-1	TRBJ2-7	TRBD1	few	TGCGCCAGCAGCCAAACCCACACAGGGGGCCGCGAGCAGTACTTC	CASSQTHTGGREQYF
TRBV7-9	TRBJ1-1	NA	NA	TGTGCCAGCACCTCACCCGGGACCCCTGAAGCTTTCTTT	CASTSPGTPEAFF
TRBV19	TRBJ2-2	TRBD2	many	TGTGCCAGTAGATCTAGCGGGAACGCTAACACCGGGGAGCTGTTTTTT	CASRSSGNANTGELFF